This T cell receptor (beta chain) stems from a study of blood T cell repertoires in COVID-19. For the study at large: From T cells, B-cell-depleted T cells, or PBMCs came the material, which was cDNA or gDNA.

Seattle patient enrollment occurred during active infection, with longitudinal follow-up thereafter. The germline V gene has CDR1 SEHNR and CDR2 FQNEAQ (reference sequence). This CDR3 has 14 residues. The V gene end was trimmed by 1 base and the J gene end by 5 bases; junction bases not matched to a gene: 2. Original analysis: Estimates of nucleated cell counts were drawn from the amplification of reference gene primers. Data came from immunoSEQ multiplex PCR; TCRdb stores just in-frame clones and leaves some out. D and trimming come from the DNA, and the V and J calls and clone size come from that table. The sample includes roughly 480,000 clones, about 91% seen only once; the top ten take approximately 0.9%.

This sequence joins TRBV7-9 and TRBJ2-1, with 7 bases identical to TRBD2. The sequence was obtained from a man between 18 and 35 years old with COVID-19, enrolled during active disease. Material for sequencing was peripheral blood. CDR3 loop: CASSLGREHNEQFF. DNA for the CDR3: TGTGCCAGCAGCTTAGGGCGGGAGCACAATGAGCAGTTCTTC.